This T cell receptor (beta chain) is drawn from a study of blood T cells in healthy people across ages (dated by TCRdb to the mid-2010s). The study in broad terms: Template switching captured roughly one uniquely barcoded TCR beta cDNA molecule per two T cells in model experiments. To track age-related changes in TCR beta repertoire diversity, the study relied on deep sequencing normalized with unique cDNA molecular identifiers. Donors were grouped into four age groups: young (average 16 years), middle-aged (approximately 41), aged (approximately 58) and long-lived (around 82). Using the same blood draw, the study looked at two additional independent replicas of 1 million unique cDNA reads for two donors, one aged 18 to 30 and the other aged 80 or older.

On this clonotype: What this receptor recognizes is not known. Base qualities are not provided; no much larger clone lies one nucleotide away.

The investigation overall reported the following: Observed TCR beta diversity correlated strongly with the percentage of naive T cells measured by flow cytometry. Estimates of total diversity based on one million sequenced T cells were considered lower bounds and underestimates. Bulk unsorted PBMC profiling prevented conclusive comparison of naive and antigen-experienced compartments. Observed TCR beta diversity per million T cells fell roughly linearly with age, and a significant reduction was already apparent by age around 40. Compared with the aged group, the long-lived group had more naive CD4+ T cells, fewer expanded clones and increased TCR diversity, a pattern suggesting age selection. The CMV infection status of donors was not known, potentially confounding age-related changes in expanded clonotypes.

Library prep was done by 5' RACE. The instrument was an Illumina HiSeq 2500. A second PCR of about 6 to 11 cycles was run with a J-beta primer mix and a sample-barcoded 5' primer. A template-switch 5' adaptor carrying 12 random nucleotides introduced a unique molecular identifier onto each TCR beta cDNA molecule. At least 2.5 million CDR3-containing paired-end reads were obtained from each sample. All of the RNA was converted into first-strand cDNA using the Mint cDNA synthesis kit, with a TRBC-specific oligonucleotide serving as the primer. Following uracil-DNA glycosylase treatment, a first 18-cycle PCR with universal primers M1SS and BC2_uni_R was performed on all cDNA. The paper's data handling went like this. For normalization, 1 million high-quality reads were randomly selected from each sample, with every read carrying a distinct molecular identifier. Reads sharing molecular identifiers were discarded rather than binned into consensus sequences. MiTCR, run with a Q25 quality threshold and the strictest error-elimination algorithm, handled CDR3 identification, clonotype clustering and error correction. A nonparametric unseen species model using Euler transformation provided a lower-bound estimate of total TCR beta diversity. TCRdb reprocessed the public reads (quality trimming at Q25 with fastp, clone calling with MiXCR) and kept in-frame beta chains. Each CDR3 protein gets just one entry, which takes the most common genes and DNA from the rows behind it. It is TCRdb's table, rather than the study itself, that gives the V and J calls and clone size. The sample profile shows hundreds of thousands of distinct CDR3 sequences; 24% of them were found once. The ten most abundant clones make up approximately 10% of the sample.

V loses 0 bases at its end and J loses 3 bases; junction bases beyond the gene matches: 5. From the germline V gene (reference sequence), CDR1 is MNHNY and CDR2 is SVGAGI. Inclusive of the bounding cysteine and phenylalanine, the CDR3 is 16 residues long. The CDR3 DNA has 48 bases and is translated from base 1. The roughly 37 donors, aged about 6 to 100 years, were systemically healthy Caucasian individuals from Russia. Around 10 milliliters of peripheral blood were drawn from each donor into EDTA-treated Vacutainer tubes. Ficoll-Paque density-gradient centrifugation was used to isolate PBMCs, with at least 7 million per sample. Total RNA, at least 6 micrograms per sample, was extracted from PBMCs with Trizol reagent. For every donor, an aliquot of PBMCs went through flow cytometry to measure the percentages of naive CD45RAhigh/CD27high T cells. The same specimen was also included in a second study, on T cells of mothers and their children. As the second paper documents: Donors were nine systemically healthy Caucasian individuals: three mothers and their six children. cDNA synthesis consumed the entire amount of extracted RNA, loaded at approximately 1.6 ug RNA in each 15 ul reaction. In the second PCR, the M1S primer introduced both the sample barcodes and 2-4 random nucleotides. Over 9.5 million TCR beta CDR3 reads were obtained for each mother, and approximately 3 million reads were obtained for each child. Thymic selection similarly shapes TCR recombination output in related and unrelated pairs, with minor effect from inherited differences. Related mother-child pairs always showed normalized repertoire overlap that was slightly higher than in unrelated mother-child pairs, though the difference was never significant. No persistent microchimeric T cell clones were found, with a detection sensitivity of approximately 110 clones per million clonotypes. In the study, deep NGS was used to compare the TCR beta repertoires of mothers and children, and features distinguishing related mother-child pairs from unrelated individuals were sought. Mothers averaged roughly 40 +/- 4 years of age and children averaged around 10 +/- 4 years. After adapter ligation was performed with NEBNext reagents, the libraries were sequenced on an Illumina HiSeq 2000 with 100+100 nt paired-end reads. To prevent cross-contamination, the mother and child libraries were prepared one month apart and sequenced in separate runs. For each donor, between 500,000 and 2,000,000 distinct TCR beta clonotypes were identified. Naive TCR beta clonotypes were estimated from low-frequency clonotypes matched to each donor's FACS-determined naive share, without sorting.

This sequence originates from a boy younger than 18 in good health. Recombination linked TRBV6-6 to TRBJ1-1; 9 junctional bases match TRBD1. The sample comprised blood. The nucleotides are TGTGCCAGCAGTTACTCCCCGGGACAGGGCGACACTGAAGCTTTCTTT. Its protein reads: CASSYSPGQGDTEAFF.